This T cell receptor beta chain was sequenced in a study of T-cell memory formation after mild COVID-19. CDR1 and CDR2 (germline): SGHRS, YFSETQ. The length of the CDR3 is 17 residues. The 5'RACE method, run with constant-segment primers, produced TCR alpha and TCR beta cDNA libraries (carrying sample barcodes and UMIs). Via MiXCR, TCRdb re-called the 5' RACE reads, giving one row per CDR3 protein. The sample records some 300,000 distinct CDR3 sequences, 20% to 25% being singletons. Notes on the study in general: Some responding clones appeared in pre-infection memory, suggesting cross-reactive memory joined.

This clonotype was detected once. The antigen is undetermined. The junction does not match germline at one end; this may be a read error. The genes are TRBV5-1 and TRBJ2-7, with 12 positions matching TRBD2. This clonotype was obtained from a man aged 18 to 29 who had mild COVID-19 (a few samples of this study predate the infection). Cell type and time point are not known. Sequencing was carried out using PBMCs or a T cell subset sorted from them (not recorded which). The CDR3 sequence: CDSSRRGTSGSSYEQYF. The CDR3 DNA follows: TGCGACAGCAGCCGGCGGGGGACTAGCGGGTCCTCCTACGAGCAGTACTTC.